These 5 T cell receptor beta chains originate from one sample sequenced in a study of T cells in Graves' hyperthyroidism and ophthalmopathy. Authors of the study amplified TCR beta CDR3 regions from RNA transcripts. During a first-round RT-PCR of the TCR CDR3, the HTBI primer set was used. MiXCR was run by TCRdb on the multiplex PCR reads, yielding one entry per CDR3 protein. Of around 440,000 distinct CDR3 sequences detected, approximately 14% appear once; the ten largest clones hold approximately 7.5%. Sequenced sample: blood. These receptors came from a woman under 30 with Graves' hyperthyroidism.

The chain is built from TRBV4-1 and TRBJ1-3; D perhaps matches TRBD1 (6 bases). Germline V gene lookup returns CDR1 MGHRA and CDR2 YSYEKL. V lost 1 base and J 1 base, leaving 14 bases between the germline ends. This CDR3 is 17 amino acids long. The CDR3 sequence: CASSQGSYRDSGNTIYF. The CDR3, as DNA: TGCGCCAGCAGCCAAGGGAGTTACAGGGATTCTGGAAACACCATATATTTT.

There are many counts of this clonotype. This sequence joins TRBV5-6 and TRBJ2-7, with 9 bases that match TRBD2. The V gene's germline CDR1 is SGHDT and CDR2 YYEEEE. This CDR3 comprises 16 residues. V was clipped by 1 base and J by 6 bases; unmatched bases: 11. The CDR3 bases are TGTGCCAGCAGCTTGTGGCGGGAGGGCCAATTCGCCGAGCAGTACTTC. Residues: CASSLWREGQFAEQYF.

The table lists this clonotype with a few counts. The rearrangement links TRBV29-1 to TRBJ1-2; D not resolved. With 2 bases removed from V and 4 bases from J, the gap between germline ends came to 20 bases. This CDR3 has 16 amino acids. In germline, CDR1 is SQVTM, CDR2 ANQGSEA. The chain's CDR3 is CSVEFRLTPLAYGYTF. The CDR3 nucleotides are TGCAGCGTTGAATTTCGGTTGACCCCCCTGGCCTATGGCTACACCTTC.

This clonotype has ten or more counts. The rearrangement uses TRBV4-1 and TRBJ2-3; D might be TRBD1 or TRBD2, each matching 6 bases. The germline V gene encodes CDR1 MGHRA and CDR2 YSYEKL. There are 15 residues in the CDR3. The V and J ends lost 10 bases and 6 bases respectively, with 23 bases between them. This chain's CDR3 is CATGVVGGPSDTQYF. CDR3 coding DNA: TGCGCCACCGGGGTTGTAGGGGGGCCTTCGGATACGCAGTATTTT.

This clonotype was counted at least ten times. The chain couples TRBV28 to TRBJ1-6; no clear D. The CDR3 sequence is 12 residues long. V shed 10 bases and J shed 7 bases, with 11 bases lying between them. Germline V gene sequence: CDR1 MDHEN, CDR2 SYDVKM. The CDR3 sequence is CATLTGNSPLHF. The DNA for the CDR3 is TGTGCCACCCTAACTGGGAATTCACCCCTCCACTTT.